Here is one TCR beta chain with its context. From germline, CDR1 is SGHKS and CDR2 YYEKEE (reference sequence). CDR3 length equals 15 residues. The V end was cut by 6 bases, the J end by 1 base, with 16 bases between. The data belong to a study of T cells in Graves' hyperthyroidism and ophthalmopathy. Each ophthalmopathy patient scored at least 3 on the Clinical Activity Score and at least 4 on NOSPECS grade, with duration under 3 months. Template material for amplifying TCR beta CDR3 regions consisted of RNA transcripts. First-round RT-PCR of the TCR CDR3 relied on the HTBI primer set. MiXCR, run by TCRdb on the multiplex PCR reads, gives a single entry per CDR3 protein. The table has about half a million distinct CDR3 sequences, about 20% seen once; the top ten hold roughly 47%.

The chain employs TRBV5-5 and TRBJ1-2, with D hard to call. The sequence derives from a man aged 35 to 55 with Graves' ophthalmopathy. The material sequenced was blood. CDR3 residues: CASTSRVTNNYGYTF. The CDR3 region has the DNA TGTGCCAGCACCTCCCGAGTTACTAATAACTATGGCTACACCTTC.